This entry lists 10 T cell receptor beta chains sequenced from one sample in a study of CD8+CD57+ T cells in acquired aplastic anemia. Profiling that covered TCR beta VDJ and CDR3 relied on genomic DNA as its template. Using its own MiXCR run on the reads, TCRdb lists one record per CDR3 protein. The sample has over 40,000 distinct CDR3 sequences, over 60% seen once; the top ten hold under 40%. The sequenced sample consisted of sorted CD4+, CD8+, or CD8+CD57+ T cells (not recorded which) from PBMCs. The receptor source for this set is a human donor in good health, serving as a control.

The chain carries TRBV9 and TRBJ2-7, with D perhaps TRBD1 (5 bases). The CDR3 is made up of 15 amino acids. With 2 bases removed from V and 1 base from J, the gap between germline ends came to 13 bases. The germline CDR1 and CDR2 sequences are SGDLS and YYNGEE. The CDR3 DNA reads as TGTGCCAGCAGCGTGTCAGGGTCTGGATCCTACGAGCAGTACTTC. Translating it yields CASSVSGSGSYEQYF.

V usage is TRBV12-3 or TRBV12-4 and J usage is TRBJ1-1, with no clear D. Trimming cost V 4 bases and J 4 bases, with 7 bases left between them. This CDR3 contains 12 residues. The CDR3 loop reads CASSWQVTEAFF. Written as DNA, the CDR3 is TGTGCCAGCAGTTGGCAGGTCACTGAAGCTTTCTTT.

In this sample, this clonotype turned up many times. This rearrangement joins TRBV6-1 to TRBJ1-3, with TRBD1 matching 8 bases. Germline V lookup: CDR1 MNHNS, CDR2 SASEGT. This CDR3 is built from 15 residues. Germline trimming cut 6 bases from V and 0 bases from J; bases unmatched to any gene: 4. CDR3 residues: CASSDTGGSGNTIYF. CDR3 in DNA: TGTGCCAGCAGCGATACAGGGGGCTCTGGAAACACCATATATTTT.

The V call is TRBV7-9, the J call TRBJ1-4; D is ambiguous. The CDR3 spans 13 residues. V was pared by 5 bases and J by 7 bases, with 11 bases between. Germline V gene sequence: CDR1 SEHNR, CDR2 FQNEAQ (reference sequence). The CDR3 reads CASSRHLLEKLFF. Written as DNA, the CDR3 is TGTGCCAGCAGCCGGCACCTTCTTGAAAAACTGTTTTTT.

This chain connects TRBV2 to TRBJ2-2, with 7 bases that match TRBD1. The CDR3 runs 14 residues. V lost 6 bases and J lost 6; bases outside the gene matches: 7. CDR1 is SNHLY, CDR2 FYNNEI, per germline. The DNA for the CDR3 is TGTGCCAGCAGAATTGACAGGGACGCCGGGGAGCTGTTTTTT. Its protein product is CASRIDRDAGELFF.

The V and J genes are TRBV10-3 and TRBJ1-1; D not certain. Germline assignment: CDR1 ENHRY and CDR2 SYGVKD. The CDR3 spans 13 residues. Trimming took off 2 bases at V and 0 bases at J, with 4 bases between the two ends. In nucleotides, the CDR3 is TGTGCCATCAGTGAGAGGGTGAACACTGAAGCTTTCTTT. It encodes CAISERVNTEAFF.

This clonotype is a singleton in its sample. V gene TRBV7-9 combines with J gene TRBJ1-3, with D unclear. The CDR3 is made up of 13 amino acids. From germline, CDR1 is SEHNR and CDR2 FQNEAQ (reference sequence). The V and J ends lost 4 bases and 5 bases respectively, with 9 bases between them. The CDR3 coding sequence is TGTGCCAGCAGCTACAATGGTCGAAACACCATATATTTT. This sequence encodes CASSYNGRNTIYF.

This clonotype was seen ten or more times. This chain uses TRBV4-1 with TRBJ2-7, with D uncertain. This CDR3 contains 16 residues. In germline, CDR1 is MGHRA, CDR2 YSYEKL. V dropped 1 base and J dropped 1 base, with 14 bases sitting between them. The CDR3 DNA reads TGCGCCAGCAGCCAAGGTCGGGCGGCTGGGTCCTACGAGCAGTACTTC. This encodes CASSQGRAAGSYEQYF.

This chain uses TRBV7-3 with TRBJ2-2, with D possibly being TRBD1 (6 bases). This CDR3 is 15 amino acids long. V lost 0 bases to trimming and J lost 2 bases, with 7 bases between them. The germline gives CDR1 SGHTA, CDR2 FQGTGA. The DNA of the CDR3 is TGTGCCAGCAGCTTAACGGGACACAACACCGGGGAGCTGTTTTTT. It translates to CASSLTGHNTGELFF.

The chain carries TRBV5-1 and TRBJ2-1; maybe TRBD1 (5 bases). This CDR3 is 15 amino acids long. From germline, CDR1 is SGHRS and CDR2 YFSETQ. Trimming took 0 bases from V and 5 from J, leaving 12 bases between them. In DNA, the CDR3 is TGCGCCAGCAGCTTGGTTTCAGGGTCGGACAATGAGCAGTTCTTC. Translating gives CASSLVSGSDNEQFF. Full variable domain (remainder filled in from reference TRBV5-1 and TRBJ2-1): KAGVTQTPRYLIKTRGQQVTLSCSPISGHRSVSWYQQTPGQGLQFLFEYFSETQRNKGNFPGRFSGRQFSNSRSEMNVSTLELGDSALYLCASSLVSGSDNEQFFGPGTRLTVL.